The rows below give T cell receptor beta chains drawn from one sample of a study of long-term antiretroviral therapy in people with HIV. Some clones are missing from TCRdb's copy, which holds only in-frame ones; the method was immunoSEQ multiplex PCR. The sample carries some 11,000 clones, around three quarters recorded once. Specimen: unsorted PBMCs, collected at the start of antiretroviral therapy, before treatment. These receptor sequences come from a man younger than 45 with HIV. Both conserved end residues are part of each CDR3. A D gene is named only where the DNA matches it firmly. A clone size is listed for some rows: how often the clone was seen (once, few, many), or a class if it is expanded.

j_call: TRBJ2-7
d_call: TRBD2
v_call: TRBV5-4
clone_size: .
cdr3_aa: CASASWGGRNEQYF
cdr3_nt: TGTGCCAGCGCCTCCTGGGGCGGGAGGAACGAGCAGTACTTC

j_call: TRBJ1-2
d_call: .
v_call: TRBV13
clone_size: .
cdr3_aa: CASSLGQTYGYTF
cdr3_nt: TGTGCCAGCAGCTTAGGCCAGACTTATGGCTACACCTTC

j_call: TRBJ2-1
d_call: TRBD2
v_call: TRBV15
clone_size: .
cdr3_aa: CATEREGLMNNEQFF
cdr3_nt: TGTGCCACCGAGCGGGAGGGCCTCATGAACAATGAGCAGTTCTTC

j_call: TRBJ2-1
d_call: TRBD2
v_call: TRBV7-2
clone_size: .
cdr3_aa: CASSLVVPAGQNNEQFF
cdr3_nt: TGTGCCAGCAGCTTAGTAGTCCCAGCGGGGCAGAACAATGAGCAGTTCTTC

j_call: TRBJ1-2
d_call: .
v_call: TRBV29-1
clone_size: .
cdr3_aa: CSAPDTLHASYGYTF
cdr3_nt: TGCAGCGCTCCCGACACACTTCATGCTTCCTATGGCTACACCTTC

j_call: TRBJ1-1
d_call: .
v_call: TRBV7-9
clone_size: .
cdr3_aa: CASSLELGTEAFF
cdr3_nt: TGTGCCAGCAGCTTAGAACTGGGGACTGAAGCTTTCTTT

j_call: TRBJ1-5
d_call: .
v_call: TRBV11-2
clone_size: .
cdr3_aa: CASSLGFDNQPQHF
cdr3_nt: TGTGCCAGCAGCTTAGGCTTTGACAATCAGCCCCAGCATTTT

j_call: TRBJ2-1
d_call: .
v_call: TRBV9
clone_size: .
cdr3_aa: CASSPGPARDEQFF
cdr3_nt: TGTGCCAGCAGCCCCGGGCCAGCGAGGGATGAGCAGTTCTTC

j_call: TRBJ1-3
d_call: TRBD1
v_call: TRBV7-3
clone_size: .
cdr3_aa: CASSLSGGFGNTIYF
cdr3_nt: TGTGCCAGCAGCTTATCAGGGGGCTTTGGAAACACCATATATTTT

j_call: TRBJ2-5
d_call: .
v_call: TRBV11-2
clone_size: .
cdr3_aa: CASSLDSGGGETQYF
cdr3_nt: TGTGCCAGCAGCTTAGATTCGGGGGGCGGGGAGACCCAGTACTTC

j_call: TRBJ1-5
d_call: TRBD1
v_call: TRBV7-6
clone_size: .
cdr3_aa: CASSDRDRGLHF
cdr3_nt: TGTGCCAGCAGCGACCGGGACAGGGGATTGCATTTT

j_call: TRBJ2-7
d_call: .
v_call: TRBV11-2
clone_size: .
cdr3_aa: CASSQPPAYEQYF
cdr3_nt: TGTGCCAGCAGCCAGCCCCCTGCCTACGAGCAGTACTTC

j_call: TRBJ2-1
d_call: TRBD2
v_call: TRBV18
clone_size: .
cdr3_aa: CASSPPGLAYNEQFF
cdr3_nt: TGTGCCAGCTCACCACCAGGACTAGCTTACAATGAGCAGTTCTTC

j_call: TRBJ2-7
d_call: TRBD1
v_call: TRBV5-4
clone_size: once
cdr3_aa: CASSYGTGVEQYF
cdr3_nt: TGTGCCAGCAGTTATGGGACAGGGGTCGAGCAGTACTTC

j_call: TRBJ2-3
d_call: TRBD2
v_call: TRBV6-5
clone_size: .
cdr3_aa: CATRTSGATQYF
cdr3_nt: TGTGCCACCCGGACTAGCGGTGCCACGCAGTATTTT

j_call: TRBJ2-7
d_call: TRBD1
v_call: TRBV6-1
clone_size: few
cdr3_aa: CASSDGTGSGYEQYF
cdr3_nt: TGTGCCAGCAGTGACGGGACAGGGTCTGGCTACGAGCAGTACTTC

j_call: TRBJ1-2
d_call: TRBD1
v_call: TRBV6-5
clone_size: .
cdr3_aa: CASSPQGGGGGYTF
cdr3_nt: TGTGCCAGCAGCCCCCAGGGGGGGGGTGGTGGCTACACCTTC

j_call: TRBJ2-1
d_call: TRBD2
v_call: TRBV10-3
clone_size: .
cdr3_aa: CAISDGGGLGNEQFF
cdr3_nt: TGTGCCATCAGTGACGGGGGGGGGCTTGGCAATGAGCAGTTCTTC

j_call: TRBJ2-4
d_call: .
v_call: TRBV10-3
clone_size: .
cdr3_aa: CAISESGGTLAKNIQYF
cdr3_nt: TGTGCCATCAGTGAGTCCGGGGGCACCCTTGCCAAAAACATTCAGTACTTC

j_call: TRBJ2-1
d_call: .
v_call: TRBV5-1
clone_size: .
cdr3_aa: CASRVGGRDEQFF
cdr3_nt: TGCGCCAGCCGGGTGGGGGGTCGGGATGAGCAGTTCTTC

j_call: TRBJ2-1
d_call: .
v_call: TRBV11-2
clone_size: large
cdr3_aa: CAIGGGWGSVSYNEQFF
cdr3_nt: TGTGCCATCGGGGGAGGATGGGGTAGCGTCTCCTACAATGAGCAGTTCTTC

j_call: TRBJ2-7
d_call: .
v_call: TRBV28
clone_size: once
cdr3_aa: CASSLSRGGRDEQYF
cdr3_nt: TGTGCCAGCAGTTTAAGCAGGGGAGGTCGCGACGAGCAGTACTTC

j_call: TRBJ2-1
d_call: .
v_call: TRBV27
clone_size: medium-sized
cdr3_aa: CASSPGAERYNEQFF
cdr3_nt: TGTGCCAGCAGCCCCGGGGCGGAGCGCTACAATGAGCAGTTCTTC

j_call: TRBJ2-1
d_call: TRBD2
v_call: TRBV28
clone_size: once
cdr3_aa: CASSLAGVSYNEQFF
cdr3_nt: TGTGCCAGCAGTTTAGCGGGGGTCTCCTACAATGAGCAGTTCTTC

j_call: TRBJ1-2
d_call: .
v_call: TRBV19
clone_size: .
cdr3_aa: CASAILGDGYTF
cdr3_nt: TGTGCCAGTGCGATTCTTGGGGATGGCTACACCTTC

j_call: TRBJ2-7
d_call: TRBD1
v_call: TRBV27
clone_size: .
cdr3_aa: CASSPGSVLDRGTYEQYF
cdr3_nt: TGTGCCAGCAGCCCCGGTTCGGTCCTCGACAGGGGGACCTACGAGCAGTACTTC

j_call: TRBJ2-2
d_call: .
v_call: TRBV11-1
clone_size: few
cdr3_aa: CASSSPGDGELFF
cdr3_nt: TGTGCCAGCAGCTCCCCGGGGGACGGGGAGCTGTTTTTT

j_call: TRBJ2-3
d_call: .
v_call: TRBV5-1
clone_size: .
cdr3_aa: CASSLGGRGNTDTQYF
cdr3_nt: TGCGCCAGCAGCCTTGGGGGAAGGGGGAACACAGATACGCAGTATTTT

j_call: TRBJ1-6
d_call: TRBD1
v_call: TRBV5-4
clone_size: few
cdr3_aa: CASSLPGGGNSPLHF
cdr3_nt: TGTGCCAGCAGCTTGCCAGGGGGCGGGAATTCACCCCTCCACTTT

j_call: TRBJ2-3
d_call: .
v_call: TRBV19
clone_size: .
cdr3_aa: CASSIPGMGTDTQYF
cdr3_nt: TGTGCCAGTAGTATCCCAGGGATGGGCACAGATACGCAGTATTTT

j_call: TRBJ2-5
d_call: .
v_call: TRBV18
clone_size: .
cdr3_aa: CASSRQGVVSGETQYF
cdr3_nt: TGTGCCAGCTCGCGTCAGGGAGTAGTAAGCGGAGAGACCCAGTACTTC

j_call: TRBJ2-7
d_call: .
v_call: TRBV9
clone_size: .
cdr3_aa: CASSARDISYEQYF
cdr3_nt: TGTGCCAGCAGCGCCCGGGACATCTCCTACGAGCAGTACTTC

j_call: TRBJ2-7
d_call: TRBD1
v_call: TRBV6-5
clone_size: .
cdr3_aa: CASTRRDSRSYEQYF
cdr3_nt: TGTGCCAGTACGCGCCGGGACAGCCGGTCCTACGAGCAGTACTTC

j_call: TRBJ1-1
d_call: .
v_call: TRBV7-8
clone_size: .
cdr3_aa: CASSLLMNTEAFF
cdr3_nt: TGTGCCAGCAGCTTATTAATGAACACTGAAGCTTTCTTT

j_call: TRBJ1-3
d_call: .
v_call: TRBV19
clone_size: large
cdr3_aa: CASSDPDSGNTIYF
cdr3_nt: TGTGCCAGTAGCGACCCCGACTCTGGAAACACCATATATTTT

j_call: TRBJ2-3
d_call: .
v_call: TRBV19
clone_size: .
cdr3_aa: CASSQRTASSTDTQYF
cdr3_nt: TGTGCCAGTAGCCAGAGGACAGCCTCTAGCACAGATACGCAGTATTTT

j_call: TRBJ1-3
d_call: TRBD1
v_call: TRBV6-5
clone_size: few
cdr3_aa: CASSSTGAGNTIYF
cdr3_nt: TGTGCCAGCAGTTCGACAGGGGCTGGAAACACCATATATTTT

j_call: TRBJ2-2
d_call: TRBD1
v_call: TRBV28
clone_size: .
cdr3_aa: CASSAAPGQVLLFF
cdr3_nt: TGTGCCAGCAGTGCCGCCCCGGGACAGGTTTTGCTGTTTTTT

j_call: TRBJ1-2
d_call: .
v_call: TRBV5-6
clone_size: .
cdr3_aa: CASSPGELYGYTF
cdr3_nt: TGTGCCAGCAGCCCGGGAGAGCTCTATGGCTACACCTTC

j_call: TRBJ2-7
d_call: TRBD2
v_call: TRBV6-1
clone_size: .
cdr3_aa: CASSELGSGRGEQYF
cdr3_nt: TGTGCCAGCAGTGAATTGGGTAGCGGGAGAGGCGAGCAGTACTTC

j_call: TRBJ2-1
d_call: .
v_call: TRBV7-9
clone_size: .
cdr3_aa: CASSSPIADEQFF
cdr3_nt: TGTGCCAGCAGCTCACCAATAGCGGACGAGCAGTTCTTC

j_call: TRBJ1-1
d_call: .
v_call: TRBV5-1
clone_size: .
cdr3_aa: CASSLEVWGERNTEAFF
cdr3_nt: TGCGCCAGCAGCTTGGAAGTATGGGGGGAACGGAACACTGAAGCTTTCTTT

j_call: TRBJ2-2
d_call: .
v_call: TRBV19
clone_size: .
cdr3_aa: CASSLYRDTGELFF
cdr3_nt: TGTGCCAGTAGTTTATACAGGGACACCGGGGAGCTGTTTTTT

j_call: TRBJ2-3
d_call: .
v_call: TRBV19
clone_size: .
cdr3_aa: CASSSQGLATDTQYF
cdr3_nt: TGTGCCAGTAGCTCACAGGGATTGGCCACAGATACGCAGTATTTT

j_call: TRBJ1-5
d_call: .
v_call: TRBV27
clone_size: .
cdr3_aa: CASSRYSNQPQHF
cdr3_nt: TGTGCCAGCAGCCGCTATAGCAATCAGCCCCAGCATTTT

j_call: TRBJ2-2
d_call: .
v_call: TRBV5-6
clone_size: few
cdr3_aa: CASSLGGSSVGELFF
cdr3_nt: TGTGCCAGCAGTCTTGGGGGTAGTAGTGTCGGGGAGCTGTTTTTT

j_call: TRBJ2-2
d_call: TRBD2
v_call: TRBV5-4
clone_size: .
cdr3_aa: CASSSDSGRARTGELFF
cdr3_nt: TGTGCCAGCAGCTCGGACAGCGGGAGGGCCCGTACCGGGGAGCTGTTTTTT

j_call: TRBJ2-3
d_call: TRBD1
v_call: TRBV5-1
clone_size: .
cdr3_aa: CAPTGDGTDTQYF
cdr3_nt: TGCGCCCCGACAGGGGATGGCACAGATACGCAGTATTTT

j_call: TRBJ2-7
d_call: .
v_call: TRBV7-9
clone_size: .
cdr3_aa: CASSGRLRAYEQYF
cdr3_nt: TGTGCCAGCAGTGGGCGTCTGCGGGCGTACGAGCAGTACTTC

j_call: TRBJ2-3
d_call: .
v_call: TRBV29-1
clone_size: .
cdr3_aa: CSGSPGVTDTQYF
cdr3_nt: TGCAGCGGCTCCCCAGGGGTCACAGATACGCAGTATTTT

j_call: TRBJ1-5
d_call: .
v_call: TRBV19
clone_size: .
cdr3_aa: CASSIWEGDLQPQHF
cdr3_nt: TGTGCCAGTAGTATTTGGGAGGGGGATCTACAGCCCCAGCATTTT

j_call: TRBJ1-2
d_call: .
v_call: TRBV6-4
clone_size: .
cdr3_aa: CASSAGGPGGYTF
cdr3_nt: TGTGCCAGCAGCGCCGGGGGTCCAGGGGGCTACACCTTC

j_call: TRBJ2-7
d_call: TRBD2
v_call: TRBV28
clone_size: large
cdr3_aa: CASSFSTSGYWYF
cdr3_nt: TGTGCCAGCAGTTTTTCCACTAGCGGCTACTGGTACTTC

j_call: TRBJ1-5
d_call: .
v_call: TRBV25-1
clone_size: .
cdr3_aa: CASSSRTSNQPQHF
cdr3_nt: TGTGCCAGCAGTTCCCGGACTAGCAATCAGCCCCAGCATTTT

j_call: TRBJ2-7
d_call: TRBD1
v_call: TRBV27
clone_size: .
cdr3_aa: CASSSPVYNRGSYEQYF
cdr3_nt: TGTGCCAGCAGCTCCCCCGTCTATAACAGGGGTAGCTACGAGCAGTACTTC

j_call: TRBJ1-1
d_call: .
v_call: TRBV11-3
clone_size: few
cdr3_aa: CASSLSHTPYTEAFF
cdr3_nt: TGTGCCAGCAGCTTATCTCACACCCCGTACACTGAAGCTTTCTTT

j_call: TRBJ2-3
d_call: .
v_call: TRBV10-1
clone_size: few
cdr3_aa: CASSELSASDTQYF
cdr3_nt: TGCGCCAGCAGTGAGTTGAGCGCCTCAGATACGCAGTATTTT

j_call: TRBJ1-1
d_call: .
v_call: TRBV7-9
clone_size: .
cdr3_aa: CASRPSREGTEAFF
cdr3_nt: TGTGCCAGCAGGCCAAGTCGGGAGGGCACTGAAGCTTTCTTT

j_call: TRBJ2-7
d_call: .
v_call: TRBV7-8
clone_size: few
cdr3_aa: CASSRRDGSSYEQYF
cdr3_nt: TGTGCCAGCAGCCGCCGGGACGGGAGCTCCTACGAGCAGTACTTC

j_call: TRBJ2-1
d_call: TRBD1
v_call: TRBV29-1
clone_size: .
cdr3_aa: CSVDSGTGGISYNEQFF
cdr3_nt: TGCAGCGTTGATTCCGGGACAGGGGGTATATCCTACAATGAGCAGTTCTTC